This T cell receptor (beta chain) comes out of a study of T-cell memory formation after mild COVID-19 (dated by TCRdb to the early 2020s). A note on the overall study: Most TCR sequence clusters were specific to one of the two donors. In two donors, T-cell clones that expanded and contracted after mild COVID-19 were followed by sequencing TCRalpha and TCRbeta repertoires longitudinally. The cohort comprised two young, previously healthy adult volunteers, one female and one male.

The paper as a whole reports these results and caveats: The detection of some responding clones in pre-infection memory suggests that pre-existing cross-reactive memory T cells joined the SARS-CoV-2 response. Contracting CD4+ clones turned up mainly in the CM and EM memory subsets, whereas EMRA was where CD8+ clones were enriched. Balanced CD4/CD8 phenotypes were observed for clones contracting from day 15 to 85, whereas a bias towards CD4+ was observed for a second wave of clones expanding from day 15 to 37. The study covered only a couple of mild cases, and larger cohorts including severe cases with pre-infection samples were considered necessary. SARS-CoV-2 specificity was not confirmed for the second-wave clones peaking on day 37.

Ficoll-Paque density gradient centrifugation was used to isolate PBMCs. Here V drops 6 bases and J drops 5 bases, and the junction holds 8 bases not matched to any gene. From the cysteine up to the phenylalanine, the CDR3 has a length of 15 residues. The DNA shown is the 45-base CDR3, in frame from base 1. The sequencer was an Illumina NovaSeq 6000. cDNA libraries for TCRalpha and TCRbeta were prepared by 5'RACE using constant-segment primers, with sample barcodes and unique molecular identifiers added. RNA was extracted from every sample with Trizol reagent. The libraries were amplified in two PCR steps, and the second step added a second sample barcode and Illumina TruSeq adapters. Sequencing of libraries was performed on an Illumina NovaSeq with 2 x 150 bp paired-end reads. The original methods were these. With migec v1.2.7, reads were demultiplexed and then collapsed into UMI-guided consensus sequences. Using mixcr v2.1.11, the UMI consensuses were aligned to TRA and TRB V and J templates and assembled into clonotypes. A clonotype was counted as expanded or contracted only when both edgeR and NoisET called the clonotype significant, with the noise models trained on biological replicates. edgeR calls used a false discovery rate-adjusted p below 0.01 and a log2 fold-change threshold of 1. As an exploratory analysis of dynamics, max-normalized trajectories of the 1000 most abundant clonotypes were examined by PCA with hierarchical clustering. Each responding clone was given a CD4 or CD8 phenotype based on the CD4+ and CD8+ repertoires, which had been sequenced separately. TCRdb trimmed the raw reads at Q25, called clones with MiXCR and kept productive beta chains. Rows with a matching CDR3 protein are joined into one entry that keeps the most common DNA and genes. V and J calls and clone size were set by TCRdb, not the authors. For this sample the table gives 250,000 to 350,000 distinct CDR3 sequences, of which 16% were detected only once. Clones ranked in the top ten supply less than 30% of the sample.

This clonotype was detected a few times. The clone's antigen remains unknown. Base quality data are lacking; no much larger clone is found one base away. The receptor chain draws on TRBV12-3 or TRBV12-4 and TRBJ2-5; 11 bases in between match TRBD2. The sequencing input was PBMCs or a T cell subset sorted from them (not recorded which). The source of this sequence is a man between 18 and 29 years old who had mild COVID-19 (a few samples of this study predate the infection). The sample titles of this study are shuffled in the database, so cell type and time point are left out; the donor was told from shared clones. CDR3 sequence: CASSSLAGGRETQYF. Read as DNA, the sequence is TGTGCCAGCAGCTCTCTAGCGGGGGGCCGGGAGACCCAGTACTTC.